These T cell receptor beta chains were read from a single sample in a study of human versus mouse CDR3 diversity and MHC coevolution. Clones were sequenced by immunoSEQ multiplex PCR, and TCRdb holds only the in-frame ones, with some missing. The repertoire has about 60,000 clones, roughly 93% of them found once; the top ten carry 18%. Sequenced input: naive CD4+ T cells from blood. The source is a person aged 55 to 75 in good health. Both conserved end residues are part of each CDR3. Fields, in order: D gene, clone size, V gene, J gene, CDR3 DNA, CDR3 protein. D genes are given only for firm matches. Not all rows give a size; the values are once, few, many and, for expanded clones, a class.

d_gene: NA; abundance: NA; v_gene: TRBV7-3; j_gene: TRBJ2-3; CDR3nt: TGTGCCAGCAGCTTGAGGGCCGAAGATACGCAGTATTTT; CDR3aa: CASSLRAEDTQYF
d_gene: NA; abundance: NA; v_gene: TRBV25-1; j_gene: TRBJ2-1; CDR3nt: TGTGCCAGCAGAAGGAGTGAGGGCAATGAGCAGTTCTTC; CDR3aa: CASRRSEGNEQFF
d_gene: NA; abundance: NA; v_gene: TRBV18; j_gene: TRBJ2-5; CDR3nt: TGTGCCAGCTCACCGGATATGGGTCGCCAGGGGGGAGAGACCCAGTACTTC; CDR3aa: CASSPDMGRQGGETQYF
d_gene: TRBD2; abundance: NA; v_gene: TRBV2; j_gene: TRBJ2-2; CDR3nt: TGTGCCAGCAAATTCGAGGCGGGAGTCACCGGGGAGCTGTTTTTT; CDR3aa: CASKFEAGVTGELFF
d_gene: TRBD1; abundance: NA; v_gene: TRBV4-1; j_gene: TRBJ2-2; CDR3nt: TGCGCCAGCAGCCAGCCCGACAGGGTGGGCGGGGAGCTGTTTTTT; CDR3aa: CASSQPDRVGGELFF
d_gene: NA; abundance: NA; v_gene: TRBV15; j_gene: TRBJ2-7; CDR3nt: TGTGCCACCAGCAGAGATCAGCTAGCAAGCGAGCAGTACTTC; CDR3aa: CATSRDQLASEQYF
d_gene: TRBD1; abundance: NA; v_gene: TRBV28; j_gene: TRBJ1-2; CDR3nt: TGTGCCAGCAGTCAAGGAGACAGGGGGCGGGTCGGCTACACCTTC; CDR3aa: CASSQGDRGRVGYTF
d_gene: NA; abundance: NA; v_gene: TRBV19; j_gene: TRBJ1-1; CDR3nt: TGTGCCAGTAGCCCGACACCCCCTCGGGGCACTGAAGCTTTCTTT; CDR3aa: CASSPTPPRGTEAFF
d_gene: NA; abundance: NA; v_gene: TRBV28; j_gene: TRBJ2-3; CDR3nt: TGTGCCAGCAGTTTAGGGGCCTCAGATACGCAGTATTTT; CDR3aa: CASSLGASDTQYF
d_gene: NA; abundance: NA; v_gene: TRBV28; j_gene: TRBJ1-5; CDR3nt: TGTGCCAGCACCACATCGACGGGAAAGGGTACTCAGCCCCAGCATTTT; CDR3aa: CASTTSTGKGTQPQHF
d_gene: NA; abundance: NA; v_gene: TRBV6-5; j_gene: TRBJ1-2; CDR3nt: TGTGCCAGCAGGAAGGACACGAACGATGGCTACACCTTC; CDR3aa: CASRKDTNDGYTF
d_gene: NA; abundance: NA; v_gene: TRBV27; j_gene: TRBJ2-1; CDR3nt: TGTGCCAGCAGTTTATTAGGGGGGAGGGACAATGAGCAGTTCTTC; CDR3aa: CASSLLGGRDNEQFF
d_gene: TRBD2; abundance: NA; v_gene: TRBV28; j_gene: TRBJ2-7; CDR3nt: TGTGCCAGCAATACTAGCGGGAGGCCGCCCCACGAGCAGTACTTC; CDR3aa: CASNTSGRPPHEQYF
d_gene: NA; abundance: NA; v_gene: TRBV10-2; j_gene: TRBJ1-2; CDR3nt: TGCGCCAGCAGTTTACAGGGCGTAAACTATGGCTACACCTTC; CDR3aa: CASSLQGVNYGYTF
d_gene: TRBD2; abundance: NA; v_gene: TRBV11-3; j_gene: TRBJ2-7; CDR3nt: TGTGCCAGCAGCTTAGCACTAGCGGGTATCTACGAGCAGTACTTC; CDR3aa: CASSLALAGIYEQYF
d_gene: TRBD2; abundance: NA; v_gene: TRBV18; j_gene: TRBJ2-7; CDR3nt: TGTGCCAGCTCACCGGGACTAGCTAACTTCGACTACGAGCAGTACTTC; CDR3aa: CASSPGLANFDYEQYF
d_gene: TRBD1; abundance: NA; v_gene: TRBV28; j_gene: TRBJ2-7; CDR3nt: TGTGCCAGCAGTCTTCCAGGGGGCGATTGGGGCCAGCAGTACTTC; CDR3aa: CASSLPGGDWGQQYF
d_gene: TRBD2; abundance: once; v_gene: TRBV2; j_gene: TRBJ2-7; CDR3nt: TGTGCCAGCAGTGAGGCTAGCGGACCCTACGAGCAGTACTTC; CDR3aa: CASSEASGPYEQYF
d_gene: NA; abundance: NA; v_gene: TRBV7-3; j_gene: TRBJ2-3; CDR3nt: TGTGCCAGCAGCTTACTGCGAGGTACGCAGTATTTT; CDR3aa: CASSLLRGTQYF
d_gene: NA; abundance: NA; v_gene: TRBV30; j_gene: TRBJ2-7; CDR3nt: TGTGCCTGCCAAGCCGAATACTACGAGCAGTACTTC; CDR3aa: CACQAEYYEQYF
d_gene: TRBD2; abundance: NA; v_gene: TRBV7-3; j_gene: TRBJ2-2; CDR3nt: TGTGCCAGCAGGATCCGGGGGGGGACCGGGGAGCTGTTTTTT; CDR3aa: CASRIRGGTGELFF
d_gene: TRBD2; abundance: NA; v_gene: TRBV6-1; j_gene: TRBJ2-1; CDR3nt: TGTGCCAGCAGTCTTGCGGGAGGGTACAATGAGCAGTTCTTC; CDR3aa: CASSLAGGYNEQFF
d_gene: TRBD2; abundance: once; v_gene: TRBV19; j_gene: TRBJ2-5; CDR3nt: TGTGCCAGTAGCCCCACTAGCGGGAGTGTTGGGACCCAGTACTTC; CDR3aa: CASSPTSGSVGTQYF
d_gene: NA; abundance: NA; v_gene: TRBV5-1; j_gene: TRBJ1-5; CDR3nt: TGCGCCAGCAGCTGGGAGGGGAGGGACAATCAGCCCCAGCATTTT; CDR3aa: CASSWEGRDNQPQHF
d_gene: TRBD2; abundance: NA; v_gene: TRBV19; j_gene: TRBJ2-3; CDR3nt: TGTGCCAGTAGTATGGTCACCCGGACTAGCGGGACCACAGATACGCAGTATTTT; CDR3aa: CASSMVTRTSGTTDTQYF
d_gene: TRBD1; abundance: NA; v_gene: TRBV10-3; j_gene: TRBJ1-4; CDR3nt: TGTGCCATCAGTGAGTCTGGGACAGATAATGAAAAACTGTTTTTT; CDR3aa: CAISESGTDNEKLFF
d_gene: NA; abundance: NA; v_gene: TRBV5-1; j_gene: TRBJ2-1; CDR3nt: TGCGCCAGCAGCTTGAGGAGAGCCGACAATGAGCAGTTCTTC; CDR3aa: CASSLRRADNEQFF
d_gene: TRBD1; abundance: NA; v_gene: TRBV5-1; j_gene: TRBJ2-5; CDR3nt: TGCGCCAGCAGCTTGGCTGGGACAGGTCAAGAGACCCAGTACTTC; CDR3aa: CASSLAGTGQETQYF
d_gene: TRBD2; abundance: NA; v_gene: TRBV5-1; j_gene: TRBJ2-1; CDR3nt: TGCGCCAGCAGCTTGTTGGCTAGCGGGAGCATGTACAATGAGCAGTTCTTC; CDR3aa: CASSLLASGSMYNEQFF
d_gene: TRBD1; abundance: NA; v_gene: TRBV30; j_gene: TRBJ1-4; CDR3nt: TGTGCCTCAGGGGGGATTAATGAAAAACTGTTTTTT; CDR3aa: CASGGINEKLFF
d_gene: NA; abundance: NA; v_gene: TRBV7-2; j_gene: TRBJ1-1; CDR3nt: TGTGCCACCGGGAGGGGTCAGAACACTGAAGCTTTCTTT; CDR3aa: CATGRGQNTEAFF
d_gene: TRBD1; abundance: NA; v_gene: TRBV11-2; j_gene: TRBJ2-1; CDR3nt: TGTGCCAGCACCCCGACAGGGGGCAATGGGAAGTACAATGAGCAGTTCTTC; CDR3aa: CASTPTGGNGKYNEQFF
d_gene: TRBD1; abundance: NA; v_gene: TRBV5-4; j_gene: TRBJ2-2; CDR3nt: TGTGCCAGCAGCTTTGGACAGGGAAGGAAACCCGGGGAGCTGTTTTTT; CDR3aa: CASSFGQGRKPGELFF
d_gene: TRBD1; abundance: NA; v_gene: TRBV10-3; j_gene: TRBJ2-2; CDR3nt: TGTGCCATGACAGGGATCGGCACCGGGGAGCTGTTTTTT; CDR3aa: CAMTGIGTGELFF
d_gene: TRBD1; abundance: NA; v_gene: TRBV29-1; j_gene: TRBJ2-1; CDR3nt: TGCAGCGTTGACGCGACAGGGATCAATGAGCAGTTCTTC; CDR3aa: CSVDATGINEQFF
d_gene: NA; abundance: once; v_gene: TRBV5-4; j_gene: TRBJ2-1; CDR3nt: TGTGCCAGCAGCTCCAGACTAGACAATGAGCAGTTCTTC; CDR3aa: CASSSRLDNEQFF
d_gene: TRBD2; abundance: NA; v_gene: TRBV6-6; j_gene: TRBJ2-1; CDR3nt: TGTGCCATCCAAGGTCCGGGACTAGCGGGCAATGAGCAGTTCTTC; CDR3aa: CAIQGPGLAGNEQFF
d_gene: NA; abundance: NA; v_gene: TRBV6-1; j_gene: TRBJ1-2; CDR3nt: TGTGCCAGCAGTGCAAGCCTACTCGATGGTGGCTACACCTTC; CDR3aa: CASSASLLDGGYTF
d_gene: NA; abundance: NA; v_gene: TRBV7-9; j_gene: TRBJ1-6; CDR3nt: TGTGCCAGCAGCCCGCAGAATTCACCCCTCCACTTT; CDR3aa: CASSPQNSPLHF
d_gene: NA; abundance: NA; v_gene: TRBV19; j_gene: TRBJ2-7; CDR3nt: TGTGCCAGTAGTATAGCAGCAGACAGCTCCTACGAGCAGTACTTC; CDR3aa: CASSIAADSSYEQYF
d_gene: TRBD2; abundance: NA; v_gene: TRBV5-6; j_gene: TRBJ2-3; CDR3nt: TGTGCCAGCGGTCCTCCTAGCGGGAGTTGGATGATGGGAGATACGCAGTATTTT; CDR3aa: CASGPPSGSWMMGDTQYF
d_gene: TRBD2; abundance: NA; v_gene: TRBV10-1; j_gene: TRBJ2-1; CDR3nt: TGCGCCAGCAGTGAGAGTAGGGTAGCGGGAACTAGTTACAATGAGCAGTTCTTC; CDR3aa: CASSESRVAGTSYNEQFF
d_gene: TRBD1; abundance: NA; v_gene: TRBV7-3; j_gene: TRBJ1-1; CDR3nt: TGTGCCAGCAGCCCAGACGCCAGGGGGCGAGGTGAAGCTTTCTTT; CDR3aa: CASSPDARGRGEAFF
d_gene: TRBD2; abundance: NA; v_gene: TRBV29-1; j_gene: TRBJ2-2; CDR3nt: TGCAGCGTTAGACTAGCGGGATCCGGGGAGCTGTTTTTT; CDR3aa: CSVRLAGSGELFF
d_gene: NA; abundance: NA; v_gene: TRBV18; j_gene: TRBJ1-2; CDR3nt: TGTGCCAGCTCACCGGCAGGGAGGGCTAACTATGGCTACACCTTC; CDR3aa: CASSPAGRANYGYTF
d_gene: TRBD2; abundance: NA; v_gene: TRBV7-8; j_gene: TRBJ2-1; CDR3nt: TGTGCCAGCAGCTTAGGAACGGGACTAGAGTATTACAATGAGCAGTTCTTC; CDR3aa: CASSLGTGLEYYNEQFF